Reported below is one TCR beta chain. This record comes from a study of T cell responses to AZD1222 COVID-19 vaccine. The CDR3 is made up of 14 amino acids. The V gene's germline CDR1 is SGHVS and CDR2 FQNEAQ. The germline V and J ends were trimmed by 5 bases and 2 bases, with 13 bases remaining between them. Only in-frame clones appear in the TCRdb table, and some are missing; sequencing was by immunoSEQ multiplex PCR. Among 110,000 to 150,000 clones listed, approximately 91% were seen once. The chain uses TRBV7-8 and TRBJ2-7; D gene ambiguous. The sequence derives from an adult who received the AZD1222 COVID-19 vaccine. Specimen: peripheral blood, collected 28 days after the second AZD1222 dose. The CDR3 DNA reads TGTGCCAGCAGCGGCCAGGTTGCTACCTACGAGCAGTACTTC. This encodes CASSGQVATYEQYF.